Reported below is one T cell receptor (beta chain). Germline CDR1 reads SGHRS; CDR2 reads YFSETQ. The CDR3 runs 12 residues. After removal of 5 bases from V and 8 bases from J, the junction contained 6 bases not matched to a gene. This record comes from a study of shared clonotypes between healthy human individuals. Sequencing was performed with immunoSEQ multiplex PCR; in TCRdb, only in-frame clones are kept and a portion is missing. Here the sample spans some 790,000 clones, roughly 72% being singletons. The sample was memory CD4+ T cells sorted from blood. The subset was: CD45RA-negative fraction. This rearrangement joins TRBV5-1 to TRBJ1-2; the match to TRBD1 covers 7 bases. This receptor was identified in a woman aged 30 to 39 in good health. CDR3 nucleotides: TGCGCCAGCAGTTCCGACAGGGACGGCTACACCTTC. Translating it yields CASSSDRDGYTF.